These T cell receptor beta chains were read from a single sample in a study of shared clonotypes between healthy human individuals. Assay used: immunoSEQ multiplex PCR; TCRdb lists only in-frame clones, some missing. The sample contains approximately 980,000 clones, approximately 76% of which appear only once. Specimen: memory CD4+ T cells sorted from blood. The receptors were sampled from a man between 18 and 35 years old in good health. Each CDR3 is given with its conserved first and last residue. D genes are given only for firm matches. Size is omitted from some rows. Given values are once, few, many or a class for expanded clones.

CDR3 length	J gene	clone size	V gene	D gene	CDR3 DNA	CDR3 protein
11	TRBJ2-3	once	TRBV20-1	NA	TGCAGTGCCAAAAGGCCAGATACGCAGTATTTT	CSAKRPDTQYF
15	TRBJ1-4	NA	TRBV4-2	TRBD1	TGTGCCAGCAGCCCGTCGGGGACAGGAAATGAAAAACTGTTTTTT	CASSPSGTGNEKLFF
15	TRBJ1-6	NA	TRBV2	NA	TGTGCCAGCACCGCGGGTGGGGCCTATAATTCACCCCTCCACTTT	CASTAGGAYNSPLHF
13	TRBJ2-3	NA	TRBV6-6	NA	TGTGCCAGCAGTTTGGGTACTTCGAATACGCAGTATTTT	CASSLGTSNTQYF
13	TRBJ2-7	NA	TRBV5-5	NA	TGTGCCAGCAGCTATGTTCAGGGGCGCGAGCAGTACTTC	CASSYVQGREQYF
13	TRBJ2-7	NA	TRBV6-6	NA	TGTGCCAGCAACATGGGACAACCGTACGAGCAGTACTTC	CASNMGQPYEQYF
16	TRBJ2-2	NA	TRBV5-4	NA	TGTGCCAGCAGCTTGGACAGGACAACGAACACCGGGGAGCTGTTTTTT	CASSLDRTTNTGELFF
15	TRBJ2-7	NA	TRBV7-8	TRBD2	TGTGCCAACGGACCACTAGCGGGAGGATCAGGCGAGCAGTACTTC	CANGPLAGGSGEQYF
14	TRBJ1-2	NA	TRBV30	NA	TGTGCCTGGAGTGTACCGCCCAATGGGCATGGCTACACCTTC	CAWSVPPNGHGYTF
16	TRBJ2-7	once	TRBV23-1	NA	TGCGCCAGCAGTCAACCGACCGAATTCCACTCCTACGAGCAGTACTTC	CASSQPTEFHSYEQYF
13	TRBJ1-2	few	TRBV27	NA	TGTGCCAGCAGTTTAGGTAGAAACTATGGCTACACCTTC	CASSLGRNYGYTF
15	TRBJ2-1	NA	TRBV5-1	NA	TGCGCCAGCAGCTTGGTGGCAGGCACCTACAATGAGCAGTTCTTC	CASSLVAGTYNEQFF
16	TRBJ2-2	NA	TRBV5-1	TRBD2	TGCGCCAGCAGCTTGAAGACTAGCGGGGGTACCGGGGAGCTGTTTTTT	CASSLKTSGGTGELFF
16	TRBJ1-5	NA	TRBV7-2	NA	TGTGCCAGCAGCTTAGTGGCCGGGCCGGGCAATCAGCCCCAGCATTTT	CASSLVAGPGNQPQHF
16	TRBJ1-6	NA	TRBV28	NA	TGTGCCAGCAGGATAACCGGGGCCAAATATAATTCACCCCTCCACTTT	CASRITGAKYNSPLHF
12	TRBJ1-2	NA	TRBV2	TRBD1	TGTGCCAGCAGAGGGACAGGGTATGGCTACACCTTC	CASRGTGYGYTF
10	TRBJ2-7	few	TRBV9	NA	TGTGCCCCTCTCCCCTACGAGCAGTACTTC	CAPLPYEQYF
15	TRBJ1-5	NA	TRBV7-9	NA	TGTGCCAGCAGCTTAGGGAGGCAGGTTAATCAGCCCCAGCATTTT	CASSLGRQVNQPQHF
14	TRBJ1-2	NA	TRBV28	NA	TGTGCCAGCACTCTCGGGGGGGCGATCTATGGCTACACCTTC	CASTLGGAIYGYTF
15	TRBJ2-3	NA	TRBV5-1	NA	TGCGCCAGCAGCTTGATCGGGGGGCTCACAGATACGCAGTATTTT	CASSLIGGLTDTQYF
13	TRBJ2-7	once	TRBV18	NA	TGTGCCAGCTCACGGGAGACTATATCCGAGCAGTACTTC	CASSRETISEQYF
12	TRBJ2-2	NA	TRBV2	NA	TGTGCCAGCAGTGGGCCCACCGGGGAGCTGTTTTTT	CASSGPTGELFF
14	TRBJ2-3	once	TRBV11-3	TRBD2	TGTGCCAGCAGCCTGACTAGCGGGACGGATACGCAGTATTTT	CASSLTSGTDTQYF
14	TRBJ1-6	NA	TRBV21-1	NA	TGTGCCAGCAGCAAGGGCGGAGGGCTTTTACCCCTCCACTTT	CASSKGGGLLPLHF
18	TRBJ2-7	NA	TRBV7-9	NA	TGTGCCAGCAGCTTAGGTGGCTGGGATAGGGTAAGATCCTACGAGCAGTACTTC	CASSLGGWDRVRSYEQYF
16	TRBJ2-1	NA	TRBV7-9	TRBD1	TGTGCCAGCAGCCCCCCCGACAGGGGATCGGGCAATGAGCAGTTCTTC	CASSPPDRGSGNEQFF
15	TRBJ2-3	NA	TRBV5-1	TRBD2	TGCGCCAGCAGCTCAAGCGGGAGGGGGCTGGATACGCAGTATTTT	CASSSSGRGLDTQYF
17	TRBJ1-3	NA	TRBV7-9	NA	TGTGCCAGCAGCTTAGAGGTGGGGACCTCCTCTGGAAACACCATATATTTT	CASSLEVGTSSGNTIYF
14	TRBJ1-5	NA	TRBV30	TRBD1	TGTGCCTGGGAGGAGGGGGCTGGCAATCAGCCCCAGCATTTT	CAWEEGAGNQPQHF
15	TRBJ1-2	once	TRBV21-1	NA	TGTGCCAGCAGCAAAGCGATCTGGGGGAACTATGGCTACACCTTC	CASSKAIWGNYGYTF
13	TRBJ2-5	NA	TRBV5-1	NA	TGCGCCAGCAGCCCAAACGCGGGAGAGACCCAGTACTTC	CASSPNAGETQYF
18	TRBJ2-1	NA	TRBV9	NA	TGTGCCAGCAGCGTAGGGGGTTTATCAGGGAGCTCCTACAATGAGCAGTTCTTC	CASSVGGLSGSSYNEQFF
15	TRBJ1-5	NA	TRBV19	NA	TGTGCCAGTAGTATGAGAAGGACGTCTGATCAGCCCCAGCATTTT	CASSMRRTSDQPQHF
14	TRBJ1-6	once	TRBV10-2	TRBD1	TGCGCCAGCAGTGACTCCCCCGCCGGGACAGCCACCCACTTT	CASSDSPAGTATHF
14	TRBJ2-3	NA	TRBV5-1	NA	TGCGCCAGCAGCTTGCGAGACTACGGGGATACGCAGTATTTT	CASSLRDYGDTQYF
19	TRBJ2-3	NA	TRBV10-3	NA	TGTGCCATCAGTGAGTCGCTACAGGGCGGGACTCCCGTGGGGACTACGCAGTATTTT	CAISESLQGGTPVGTTQYF
17	TRBJ2-5	NA	TRBV28	NA	TGTGCCAGCAGTGAACAGGGCTCGGGGCTTTCCCAAGAGACCCAGTACTTC	CASSEQGSGLSQETQYF
13	TRBJ1-1	NA	TRBV7-2	NA	TGTGCCAGCAGCTTATCTGATAACACTCGGGCTTTCTTT	CASSLSDNTRAFF
16	TRBJ2-5	few	TRBV5-1	NA	TGCGCCAGCAGCCCCGGTTTTGGGGGTCTCCAAGAGACCCAGTACTTC	CASSPGFGGLQETQYF
16	TRBJ1-6	many	TRBV6-1	NA	TGTGCCAGCAGTGAAGCCCTGGGGACACTCAATTCACCCCTCCACTTT	CASSEALGTLNSPLHF
13	TRBJ2-3	NA	TRBV7-8	NA	TGTGCCAGCAGCTTTGGGTTCACAGATACGCAGTATTTT	CASSFGFTDTQYF
12	TRBJ2-1	NA	TRBV9	NA	TGTGCCAGCAGCGGTCCCAGCTCCCGGGAGTTCTTC	CASSGPSSREFF
13	TRBJ1-1	NA	TRBV30	NA	TGTGCCTGGGCCTGGGGGGGCGGCACTGAAGCTTTCTTT	CAWAWGGGTEAFF
13	TRBJ1-1	NA	TRBV7-3	NA	TGTGCCAGCAGCCCTACCCCAGACACTGAAGCTTTCTTT	CASSPTPDTEAFF
13	TRBJ2-5	NA	TRBV5-1	NA	TGCGCCAGCAGCTTGGGATGGAGTGAGACCCAGTACTTC	CASSLGWSETQYF
18	TRBJ1-2	NA	TRBV19	NA	TGTGCCAGTAGTATGACGAGAAACGGACGCTCCACGAACTATGGCTACACCTTC	CASSMTRNGRSTNYGYTF
14	TRBJ1-4	NA	TRBV30	NA	TGTGCCTGGAGTGAAGGAAGGGTACGTGAAAAACTGTTTTTT	CAWSEGRVREKLFF
14	TRBJ2-3	NA	TRBV7-2	NA	TGTGCCAGCAGATCCGGGATAGCCACAGATACGCAGTATTTT	CASRSGIATDTQYF
15	TRBJ2-3	NA	TRBV5-1	NA	TGCGCCAGCAGCTTCGGTGGCAGTAGCACAGATACGCAGTATTTT	CASSFGGSSTDTQYF
16	TRBJ1-5	NA	TRBV2	NA	TGTGCCACCAGCAGGTCAGGAGGGCAGAGCAATCAGCCCCAGCATTTT	CATSRSGGQSNQPQHF
15	TRBJ2-1	NA	TRBV2	TRBD2	TGTGCCATCGCGATTAGCGGGAGGGGATACAATGAGCAGTTCTTC	CAIAISGRGYNEQFF
17	TRBJ2-1	NA	TRBV5-6	TRBD2	TGTGCCAGCAGCTTGGAGGGTAGCGGGGGACATTACAATGAGCAGTTCTTC	CASSLEGSGGHYNEQFF
13	TRBJ2-2	NA	TRBV5-1	NA	TGCGCCAGCAGCCCCAGGGACACCGGGGAGCTGTTTTTT	CASSPRDTGELFF
14	TRBJ2-2	few	TRBV7-2	TRBD1	TGTGCCAGCAGCTTAGAGGGGGCCGCCGGGGAGCTGTTTTTT	CASSLEGAAGELFF
14	TRBJ2-5	NA	TRBV5-1	TRBD2	TGCGCCAGCAGTCGTGGCGGGAGCTTGGAGACCCAGTACTTC	CASSRGGSLETQYF
16	TRBJ2-3	NA	TRBV6-5	TRBD2	TGTGCCAGCAGTTACTCTGGCGGGAGGGTGTCCGATACGCAGTATTTT	CASSYSGGRVSDTQYF
16	TRBJ1-4	NA	TRBV10-3	NA	TGTGCCATCAGCCTGACCGGGGGGGCAACTAATGAAAAACTGTTTTTT	CAISLTGGATNEKLFF
13	TRBJ1-2	NA	TRBV7-9	NA	TGTGCCAGCGACCCTCCAGGGTACTATGGCTACACCTTC	CASDPPGYYGYTF
13	TRBJ2-7	NA	TRBV10-3	NA	TGTGCCATCAGTAGGGGACAAGCCTACGAGCAGTACTTC	CAISRGQAYEQYF